Sequencing of this T cell receptor beta chain was carried out in a study of shared clonotypes between healthy human individuals. Study overall: Every donor yielded three CD4 naive, three CD4 memory, two CD8 naive and one CD8 memory plate.

The CDR3 covers 17 residues. Per germline, CDR1 SGHRS and CDR2 YFSETQ. V trimming: 3 bases; J trimming: 2 bases; junction bases outside the gene matches: 6. Findings and limits, study-wide: Sequencing depth was expected to influence donor clonotype sharing. In having few donors, the study represented limited genetic and exposure-history diversity.

Assay used: immunoSEQ multiplex PCR; TCRdb lists only in-frame clones, some missing. Among about 550,000 clones listed, nearly 97% were seen once. In the case of this clone: Its cognate antigen is unknown.

In the naive CD8 group, cells lacked CD45RO and were positively selected for CCR7, so terminally differentiated effector memory CD45RA+ cells were left out. There were only Caucasian adults among the donors, and all lived in Nashville, Tennessee. The TCR was taken from a woman aged 30 to 39 in good health. The chain combines TRBV5-1 with TRBJ2-7; TRBD2 aligns across 15 bases. The sequenced sample was naive CD8+ T cells sorted from blood. DNA for the CDR3: TGCGCCAGCAGCTGGGGACTAGCGGGAGGAGGAACCTACGAGCAGTACTTC. Protein: CASSWGLAGGGTYEQYF. The full variable domain, rest sourced from reference TRBV5-1 and TRBJ2-7, is KAGVTQTPRYLIKTRGQQVTLSCSPISGHRSVSWYQQTPGQGLQFLFEYFSETQRNKGNFPGRFSGRQFSNSRSEMNVSTLELGDSALYLCASSWGLAGGGTYEQYFGPGTRLTVT.